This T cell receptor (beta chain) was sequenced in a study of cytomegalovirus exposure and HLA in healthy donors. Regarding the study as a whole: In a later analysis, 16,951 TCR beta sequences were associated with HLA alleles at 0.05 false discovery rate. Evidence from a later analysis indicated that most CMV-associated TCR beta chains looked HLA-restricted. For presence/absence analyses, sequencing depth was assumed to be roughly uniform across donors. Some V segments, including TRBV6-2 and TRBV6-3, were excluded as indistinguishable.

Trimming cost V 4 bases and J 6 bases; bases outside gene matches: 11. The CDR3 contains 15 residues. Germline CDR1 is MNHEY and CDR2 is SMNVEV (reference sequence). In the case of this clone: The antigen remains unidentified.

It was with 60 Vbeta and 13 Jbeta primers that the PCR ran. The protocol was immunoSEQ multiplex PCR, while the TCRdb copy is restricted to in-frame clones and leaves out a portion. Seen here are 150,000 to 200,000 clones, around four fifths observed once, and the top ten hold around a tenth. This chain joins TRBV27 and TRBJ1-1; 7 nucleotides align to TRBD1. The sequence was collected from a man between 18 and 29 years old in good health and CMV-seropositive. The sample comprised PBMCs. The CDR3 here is CASSSGGLSRPEAFF. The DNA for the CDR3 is TGTGCCAGCAGTTCAGGGGGGTTGAGTCGGCCTGAAGCTTTCTTT.